This T cell receptor (beta chain) was observed in a study of blood T cell repertoires in COVID-19. This clone was observed a single time. This CDR3 has 12 residues. Germline CDR1 LNHDA, CDR2 SQIVND (reference sequence). The V end was cut by 2 bases, the J end by 7 bases, with 9 bases between. As handled by the study authors: It was from reference gene primer amplification that nucleated cell counts were estimated. Data came from immunoSEQ multiplex PCR; TCRdb stores just in-frame clones and leaves some out. Clonal size and the V and J genes are those of that table, whereas D and trimming came from the DNA. Among roughly 32,000 clones listed, over 75% were seen once.

The clonotype comes from a man aged 55 to 70 with active COVID-19. Sequencing was done on a sample of peripheral blood. The V and J genes are TRBV19 and TRBJ2-7; TRBD2 is a possible D gene (5 bases). This chain's CDR3 is CASSISGREQYF. In DNA, the CDR3 is TGTGCCAGTAGTATAAGCGGCAGGGAGCAGTACTTC.